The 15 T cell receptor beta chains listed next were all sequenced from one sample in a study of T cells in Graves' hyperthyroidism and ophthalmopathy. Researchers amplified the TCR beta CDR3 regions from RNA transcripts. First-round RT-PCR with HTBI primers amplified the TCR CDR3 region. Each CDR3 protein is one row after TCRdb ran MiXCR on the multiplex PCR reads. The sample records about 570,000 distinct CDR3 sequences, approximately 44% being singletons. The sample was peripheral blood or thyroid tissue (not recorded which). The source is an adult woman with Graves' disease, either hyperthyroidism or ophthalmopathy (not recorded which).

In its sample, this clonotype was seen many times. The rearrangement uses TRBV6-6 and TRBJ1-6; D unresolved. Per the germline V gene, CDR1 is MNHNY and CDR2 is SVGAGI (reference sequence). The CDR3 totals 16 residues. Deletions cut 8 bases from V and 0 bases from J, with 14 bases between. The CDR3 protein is CASGFSAYSYNSPLHF. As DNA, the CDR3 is TGTGCCAGCGGGTTTTCGGCGTACTCCTATAATTCACCCCTCCACTTT.

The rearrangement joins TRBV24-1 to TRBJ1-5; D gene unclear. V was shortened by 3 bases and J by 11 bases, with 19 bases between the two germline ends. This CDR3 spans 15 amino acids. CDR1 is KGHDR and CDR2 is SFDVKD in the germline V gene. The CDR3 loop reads CATSDGLAALQTQHF. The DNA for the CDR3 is TGTGCCACCAGTGATGGACTAGCGGCCCTCCAGACCCAGCATTTT.

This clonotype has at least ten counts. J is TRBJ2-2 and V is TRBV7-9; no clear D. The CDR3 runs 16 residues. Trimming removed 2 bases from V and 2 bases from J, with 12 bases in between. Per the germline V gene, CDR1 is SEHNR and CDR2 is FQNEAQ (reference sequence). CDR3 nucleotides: TGTGCCAGCAGCTTAATTTGGCAGAGAAACACCGGGGAGCTGTTTTTT. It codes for CASSLIWQRNTGELFF.

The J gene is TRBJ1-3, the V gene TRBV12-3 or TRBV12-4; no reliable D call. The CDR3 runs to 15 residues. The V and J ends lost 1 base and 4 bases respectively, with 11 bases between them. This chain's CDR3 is CASSLGSRAGNTIYF. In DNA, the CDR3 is TGTGCCAGCAGTTTAGGTAGCCGAGCCGGAAACACCATATATTTT.

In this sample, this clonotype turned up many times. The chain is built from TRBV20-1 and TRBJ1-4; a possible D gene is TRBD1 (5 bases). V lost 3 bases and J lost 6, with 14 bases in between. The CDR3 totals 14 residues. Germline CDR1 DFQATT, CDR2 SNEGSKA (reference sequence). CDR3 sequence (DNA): TGCAGTGCTAGTATGTGGGGGAGGGATGAAAAACTGTTTTTT. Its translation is CSASMWGRDEKLFF.

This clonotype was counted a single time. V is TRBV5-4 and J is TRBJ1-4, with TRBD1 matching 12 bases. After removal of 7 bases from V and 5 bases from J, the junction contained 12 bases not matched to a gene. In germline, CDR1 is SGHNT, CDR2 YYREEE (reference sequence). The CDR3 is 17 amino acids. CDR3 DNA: TGTGCCAGCTCTGGGACAGGGGGCCGCGGATACAATGAAAAACTGTTTTTT. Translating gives CASSGTGGRGYNEKLFF.

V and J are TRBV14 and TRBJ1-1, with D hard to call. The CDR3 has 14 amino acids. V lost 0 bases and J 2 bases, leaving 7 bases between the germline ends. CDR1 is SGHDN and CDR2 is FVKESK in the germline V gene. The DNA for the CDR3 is TGTGCCAGCAGCCAAGAAACAGATAACACTGAAGCTTTCTTT. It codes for CASSQETDNTEAFF.

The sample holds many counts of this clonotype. CDR3 bases: TGTGCCAGCAGTCTTGAGCGGTACACTGAAGCTTTCTTT. Its protein product is CASSLERYTEAFF. V is TRBV7-2 and J is TRBJ1-1; D is ambiguous. The CDR3 covers 13 residues. Germline V gene sequence: CDR1 SGHTA, CDR2 FQGNSA. With 6 bases removed from V and 3 bases from J, the gap between germline ends came to 11 bases.

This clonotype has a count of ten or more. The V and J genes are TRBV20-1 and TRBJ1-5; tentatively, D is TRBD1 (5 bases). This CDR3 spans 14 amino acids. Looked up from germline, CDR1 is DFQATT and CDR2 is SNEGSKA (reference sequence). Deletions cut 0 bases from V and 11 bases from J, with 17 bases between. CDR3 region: CSARDQGGIKAQHF. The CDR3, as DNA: TGCAGTGCTAGAGATCAGGGAGGGATCAAAGCCCAGCATTTT.

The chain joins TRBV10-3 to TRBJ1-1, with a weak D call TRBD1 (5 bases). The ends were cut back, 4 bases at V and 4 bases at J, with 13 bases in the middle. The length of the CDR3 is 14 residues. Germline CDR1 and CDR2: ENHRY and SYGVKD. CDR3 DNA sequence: TGTGCCATCAGTGGTGGGGGACTAAGCACTGAAGCTTTCTTT. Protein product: CAISGGGLSTEAFF.

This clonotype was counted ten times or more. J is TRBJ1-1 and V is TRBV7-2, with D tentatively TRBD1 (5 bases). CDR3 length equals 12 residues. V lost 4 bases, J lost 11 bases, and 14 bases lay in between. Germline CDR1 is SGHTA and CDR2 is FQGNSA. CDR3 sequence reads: CASSSRGVGAFF. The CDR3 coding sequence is TGTGCCAGCAGCTCCCGAGGGGTCGGCGCTTTCTTT.

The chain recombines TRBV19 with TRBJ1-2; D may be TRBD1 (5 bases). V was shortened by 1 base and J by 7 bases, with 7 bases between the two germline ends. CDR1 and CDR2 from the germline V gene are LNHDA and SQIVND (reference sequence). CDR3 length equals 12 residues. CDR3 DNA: TGTGCCAGTAGTATAGTTAGGGGTGGCTACACCTTC. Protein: CASSIVRGGYTF.

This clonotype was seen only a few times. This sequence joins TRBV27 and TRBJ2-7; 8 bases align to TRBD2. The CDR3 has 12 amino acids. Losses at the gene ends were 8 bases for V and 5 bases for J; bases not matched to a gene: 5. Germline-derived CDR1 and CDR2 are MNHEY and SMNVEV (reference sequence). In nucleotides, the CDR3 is TGTGCCAGCGGGTGGACTAGCCACGAGCAGTACTTC. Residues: CASGWTSHEQYF.

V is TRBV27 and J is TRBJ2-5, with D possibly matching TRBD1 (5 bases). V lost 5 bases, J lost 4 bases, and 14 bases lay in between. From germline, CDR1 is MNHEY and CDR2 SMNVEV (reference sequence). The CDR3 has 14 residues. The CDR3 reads CASSKTVRTETQYF. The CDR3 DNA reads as TGTGCCAGCAGTAAGACAGTCCGGACAGAGACCCAGTACTTC.

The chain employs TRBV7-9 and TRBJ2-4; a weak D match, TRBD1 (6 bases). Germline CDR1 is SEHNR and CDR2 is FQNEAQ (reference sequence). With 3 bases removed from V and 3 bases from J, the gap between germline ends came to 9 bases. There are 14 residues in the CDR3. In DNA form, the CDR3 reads TGTGCCAGCAGCTTGCTAGGGGGCAAAAACATTCAGTACTTC. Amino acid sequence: CASSLLGGKNIQYF. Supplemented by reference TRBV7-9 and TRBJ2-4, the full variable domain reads DTGVSQNPRHKITKRGQNVTFRCDPISEHNRLYWYRQTLGQGPEFLTYFQNEAQLEKSRLLSDRFSAERPKGSFSTLEIQRTEQGDSAMYLCASSLLGGKNIQYFGAGTRLSVL.